This T cell receptor (beta chain) came from a study of blood T cell repertoires in COVID-19. V lost 3 bases to trimming and J lost 8 bases; unmatched junction nucleotides: 3. CDR3 length equals 13 residues. The germline CDR1 and CDR2 sequences are MNHEY and SMNVEV (reference sequence). Clones were sequenced by immunoSEQ multiplex PCR, and TCRdb holds only the in-frame ones, with some missing. The sample carries approximately 62,000 clones, 76% recorded once. Source material: peripheral blood. The receptor was derived from a woman in her forties or fifties with active or convalescent COVID-19. V and J are TRBV27 and TRBJ2-4; the match to TRBD1 covers 8 bases. The DNA of the CDR3 is TGTGCCAGCAGTTTCCTGACAGGGGACATTCAGTACTTC. The encoded protein is CASSFLTGDIQYF.